This record concerns one T cell receptor (beta chain) sequence. Its antigen specificity is not known. Base qualities were left out, and no much larger clone turns up one base away. Other DNA variants within this sample encode the same CDR3. The data stem from a study of beta chain features in type 1 diabetes (dated by TCRdb to 2016 to 2019). General notes on the study: No differences in mean age, gender distribution, total cell number or subset yield were found between patients and healthy donors. The study compared the TCRB repertoires of sorted circulating CD4+ T cell subsets in recently diagnosed type 1 diabetes patients with those in matched healthy donors. Across all samples, 107,917,701 sorted cells were examined, and cell number per subset correlated strongly with RNA yield. Regulatory and stem cell-like memory subsets were isolated from only 8 patients and roughly 8 healthy donors, whereas naive and central memory subsets came from all 28 donors.

Each donor gave one peripheral blood draw, roughly 120 mL on average, collected into heparinised tubes. A BD FACSAria II and a panel including CD45RO, CCR7, CD25, CD127, CD95 and CD27 were used to sort naive, central memory, regulatory and stem cell-like memory CD4+ T cells. Every sorted population had a purity above 98%. PBMCs were isolated right away by Lymphoprep density gradient centrifugation and were stained directly, without culture. So that batch effects would be minimized, each experiment stained and sorted samples in pairs, pairing one healthy donor with one patient. All of the isolated RNA was reverse transcribed with the High Capacity cDNA Reverse Transcription Kit, so expressed TCRB transcripts were sequenced. Naive, central memory and regulatory T cell samples underwent deep immunoSEQ sequencing, averaging around 4 million total reads per sample. Sorted cells were lysed in RLT buffer, and RNA was extracted using DNase-treated RNeasy Micro or Mini kits according to cell number. To prevent cross-contamination, every cell subset was processed on its own, while patient and healthy donor samples were processed together. The immunoSEQ multiplex PCR was used to amplify TCRB sequences from cDNA, generating 87-bp fragments that spanned the CDR3 region. The amplicons were sequenced using the Illumina HiSeq platform. Per the original workflow: PCR bias was computationally corrected using synthetic template baselines, reads within Hamming distance 2 were collapsed, and singletons that could not be merged were discarded. Reads were aligned to IMGT to assign V, D and J genes, CDR3 length, and insertions or deletions at six rearrangement sites. Clonotype counts were normalized to sorted cell number within each subset before computing true diversity and Gini coefficients with the tcR R package. Repertoire sharing was quantified using the overlap coefficient calculated on TCRB nucleotide sequences. Out-of-frame TCRB sequences from naive cells were analyzed as a proxy for the pre-selection repertoire. Entries here come from immuneACCESS through TCRdb and include only in-frame sequences with V and J called. Some clones fail to appear in such tables; in the studies checked, an unresolved V gene covers under half of the shortfall, and the cause of the remainder is unknown. The V and J calls and clone size were taken over from that table, and D and trimming were inferred from the DNA. Present in this sample are more than 200,000 clones, 16% of which were seen just once. The ten most abundant clones make up approximately 0.086% of the sample.

CDR1 and CDR2 were assigned from the germline V gene (reference sequence) as SEHNR and FQNEAQ. Taken from cysteine to phenylalanine, the CDR3 has 12 residues. The read is trimmed to its CDR3 DNA, 36 bases read in frame from base 1. The junction carries 5 bases between V and J, which are trimmed by 1 base and 8 bases respectively. Here is what the overall study found, with its caveats: At VDJ recombination sites, patients with type 1 diabetes made fewer insertions and deleted more nucleotides, a pattern implying thymic rearrangement abnormalities. Type 1 diabetes patients showed a moderate but significant shortening of TCRB CDR3 length in all four CD4+ subsets. Sequencing cDNA rather than genomic DNA could over-represent highly expressing activated cells, although activation and CD3 levels did not differ between groups. PCR might favor shorter templates, but patient and control samples were amplified and corrected together, so any skew would affect both groups equally. Naive, central memory and regulatory TCRB repertoires appeared more similar among patients than among healthy donors. Because the HLA sub-analyses included only small numbers of individuals, any influence of HLA type on TCRB rearrangement was left unresolved.

The TCR was taken from a man aged 25 to 40 with type 1 diabetes. Sequenced: naive CD4+ T cells from blood. What the cell subset or site label conveys for this sample: true naive CD4+ T cells. The rearrangement combines TRBV7-9 with TRBJ1-4; the D gene assignment is ambiguous. The DNA reads TGTGCCAGCAGCTTAGAGGGAGAAAAACTGTTTTTT. The encoded protein is CASSLEGEKLFF.